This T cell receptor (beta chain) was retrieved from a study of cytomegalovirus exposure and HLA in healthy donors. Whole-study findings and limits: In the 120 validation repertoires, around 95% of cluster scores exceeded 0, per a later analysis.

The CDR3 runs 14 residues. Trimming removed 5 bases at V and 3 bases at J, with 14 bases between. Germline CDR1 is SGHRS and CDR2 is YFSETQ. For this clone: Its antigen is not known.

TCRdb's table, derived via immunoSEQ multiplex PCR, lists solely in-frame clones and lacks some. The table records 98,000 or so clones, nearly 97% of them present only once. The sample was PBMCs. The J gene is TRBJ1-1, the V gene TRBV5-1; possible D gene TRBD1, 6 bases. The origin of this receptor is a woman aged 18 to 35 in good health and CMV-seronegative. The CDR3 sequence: CASRMGAVDTEAFF. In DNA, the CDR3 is TGCGCCAGCAGGATGGGGGCCGTGGACACTGAAGCTTTCTTT.